This TCR beta chain appears in the sequencing data of a study of blood T cell repertoires in COVID-19. Study overall: Donors in the United States, Italy and Spain gave samples during acute or convalescent COVID-19. The cDNA or gDNA used as material had been derived from T cells, B-cell-depleted T cells, or PBMCs.

In the original processing: Researchers report that nucleated cell counts were estimated from reference gene primer amplification. Data came from immunoSEQ multiplex PCR; TCRdb stores just in-frame clones and leaves some out. Clone size and V and J calls were adopted from that table, with D and trimming inferred from the DNA. The repertoire has approximately 150,000 clones, 78% of them found once; the top ten carry about 1.9%. CDR1 and CDR2 (germline): KGHDR, SFDVKD. The V and J ends lost 0 bases and 5 bases respectively, with 7 bases between them. This CDR3 is built from 14 residues. This TCR was sampled from a woman aged 55-70 years with acute or convalescent COVID-19. The chain joins TRBV24-1 to TRBJ2-1; D unclear. Sequenced: peripheral blood. The CDR3 sequence: CATSDLALNNEQFF. The CDR3 nucleotides read TGTGCCACCAGTGATTTGGCGCTAAACAATGAGCAGTTCTTC.